A single sample gave rise to the 9 T cell receptor beta chains below, sequenced in a study of T cell repertoires in cytomegalovirus infection. Using its own MiXCR run on the reads, TCRdb lists one record per CDR3 protein. Among roughly 240,000 distinct CDR3 sequences, around 6.2% were seen once, and the ten largest hold about 6.5%. The sequencing input was PBMCs. The origin of the receptors is a human donor in good health (CMV status not recorded). Some clones in this sample may be carry-over from other donors' samples.

The rearrangement links TRBV19 to TRBJ1-1, with unresolved D. This CDR3 has 16 residues. CDR1 and CDR2 from the germline V gene are LNHDA and SQIVND (reference sequence). V was trimmed by 5 bases and J by 4 bases, leaving 20 bases between them. The CDR3 sequence: CASSALRAASGTEAFF. CDR3 DNA sequence: TGTGCCAGTAGTGCCCTCCGGGCAGCTTCGGGCACTGAAGCTTTCTTT. Complete variable domain (other parts from reference TRBV19 and TRBJ1-1): DGGITQSPKYLFRKEGQNVTLSCEQNLNHDAMYWYRQDPGQGLRLIYYSQIVNDFQKGDIAEGYSVSREKKESFPLTVTSAQKNPTAFYLCASSALRAASGTEAFFGQGTRLTVV.

This clonotype was detected many times. This rearrangement joins TRBV29-1 to TRBJ1-1, with 8 nucleotides matching TRBD1. The V segment lost 1 base and the J segment 6 bases; nucleotides outside the gene matches: 4. The CDR3 sequence is 13 residues long. Germline CDR1 is SQVTM and CDR2 is ANQGSEA. The CDR3 sequence is CSVEGTGRAEAFF. CDR3 nucleotides: TGCAGCGTTGAAGGGACAGGGAGGGCTGAAGCTTTCTTT.

This clonotype was counted at least ten times. The chain recombines TRBV11-2 with TRBJ1-3; TRBD1 might be the D (5 bases). Germline-derived CDR1 and CDR2 are SGHAT and FQNNGV. The V and J ends lost 5 bases and 6 bases respectively, with 14 bases between them. This CDR3 comprises 14 residues. The chain's CDR3 is CASSPLSGENTIYF. The CDR3, as DNA: TGTGCCAGCAGCCCATTGTCGGGGGAAAACACCATATATTTT.

This clonotype was seen many times. The chain joins TRBV5-4 to TRBJ1-1, with a weak D call TRBD1 (6 bases). V dropped 3 bases and J dropped 8 bases, with 14 bases sitting between them. Germline V gives CDR1 SGHNT, CDR2 YYREEE (reference sequence). CDR3 length: 13 amino acids. CDR3 DNA sequence: TGTGCCAGCAGCTATCCCGGACAGCAAGAAGCTTTCTTT. Its protein product is CASSYPGQQEAFF.

This clonotype was picked up many times. This chain links TRBV4-1 with TRBJ2-1; D unclear. V shed 1 base and J shed 6 bases, with 16 bases lying between them. The CDR3 totals 16 residues. CDR1 MGHRA and CDR2 YSYEKL come from the germline V gene. The CDR3 protein is CASSQVGRRILNEQFF. DNA for the CDR3: TGCGCCAGCAGCCAAGTGGGCAGGCGAATTCTCAATGAGCAGTTCTTC.

The rearrangement uses TRBV20-1 and TRBJ2-3; tentatively, D is TRBD2 (5 bases). The length of the CDR3 is 11 residues. The V gene lost 6 bases and the J gene lost 9 bases, with 13 bases spanning the gap. CDR1 and CDR2 from the germline V gene are DFQATT and SNEGSKA (reference sequence). The CDR3 nucleotides read TGCAGTGCGCCGAAGGAGGACACGCAGTATTTT. The encoded protein is CSAPKEDTQYF.

This clonotype was recorded many times. The CDR3: CSAPDNGQRGGNNEQFF. As DNA, the CDR3 is TGCAGTGCTCCGGACAATGGTCAGCGGGGGGGCAACAATGAGCAGTTCTTC. V gene TRBV20-1 combines with J gene TRBJ2-1; 10 bases fit TRBD2. The CDR3 spans 17 residues. V was pared by 5 bases and J by 5 bases, with 15 bases of the junction left unmatched. CDR1 and CDR2 from the germline V gene are DFQATT and SNEGSKA (reference sequence).

This clonotype was detected ten times or more. The genes are TRBV29-1 and TRBJ2-1; D is possibly TRBD2 (5 bases). The V end was cut by 3 bases, the J end by 4 bases, with 10 bases between. Per the germline V gene, CDR1 is SQVTM and CDR2 is ANQGSEA. The CDR3 runs to 13 residues. CDR3 protein: CSVDIPGYNEQFF. The CDR3 DNA follows: TGCAGCGTTGATATCCCGGGGTACAATGAGCAGTTCTTC.

In this sample, this clonotype turned up many times. The chain combines TRBV29-1 with TRBJ2-4; no clear D. This CDR3 has 12 residues. V lost 4 bases and J lost 0, with 4 bases in between. Germline lookup yields CDR1 SQVTM and CDR2 ANQGSEA. The CDR3, as DNA: TGCAGCGTTGGGATAGCCAAAAACATTCAGTACTTC. This gives the protein CSVGIAKNIQYF. Complete variable domain (other parts from reference TRBV29-1 and TRBJ2-4): SAVISQKPSRDICQRGTSLTIQCQVDSQVTMMFWYRQQPGQSLTLIATANQGSEATYESGFVIDKFPISRPNLTFSTLTVSNMSPEDSSIYLCSVGIAKNIQYFGAGTRLSVL.